This T cell receptor beta chain emerged from a study of blood T cell repertoires in COVID-19. Study-level information: From the United States, Italy and Spain came samples of acute and convalescent COVID-19. Sample material is recorded as cDNA or gDNA derived from T cells, B-cell-depleted T cells, or PBMCs.

Trimming stripped 3 bases from V and 8 bases from J, with 14 bases between. CDR3 length: 14 amino acids. Germline assignment: CDR1 SNHLY and CDR2 FYNNEI. In the authors' workflow: Researchers report that nucleated cell counts were estimated from reference gene primer amplification. Repertoires were generated with immunoSEQ multiplex PCR, while TCRdb's copy carries only in-frame clones and drops some. Clone size and V and J calls were adopted from that table, with D and trimming inferred from the DNA. The sample consists of about 140,000 clones, more than 65% of them appearing once. This TCR derives from a woman between 55 and 75 years old with acute or convalescent COVID-19. This sequence joins TRBV2 and TRBJ2-1, with a weak D call TRBD2 (6 bases). The sample comprised peripheral blood. The chain's CDR3 is CASSDVWDFDEQFF. CDR3 bases: TGTGCCAGCAGTGATGTTTGGGACTTTGATGAGCAGTTCTTC.